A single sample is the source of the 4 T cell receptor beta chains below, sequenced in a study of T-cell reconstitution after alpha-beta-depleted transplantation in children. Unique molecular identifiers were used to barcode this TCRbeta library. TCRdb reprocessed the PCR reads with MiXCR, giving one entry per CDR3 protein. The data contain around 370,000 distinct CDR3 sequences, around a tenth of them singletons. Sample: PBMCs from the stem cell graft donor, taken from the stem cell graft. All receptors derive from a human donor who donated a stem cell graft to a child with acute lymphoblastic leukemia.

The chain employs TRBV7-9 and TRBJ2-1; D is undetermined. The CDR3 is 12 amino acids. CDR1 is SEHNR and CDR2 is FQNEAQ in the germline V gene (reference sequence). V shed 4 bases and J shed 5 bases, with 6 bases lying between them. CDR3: CASSSGHNEQFF. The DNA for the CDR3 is TGTGCCAGCAGCTCGGGCCACAATGAGCAGTTCTTC.

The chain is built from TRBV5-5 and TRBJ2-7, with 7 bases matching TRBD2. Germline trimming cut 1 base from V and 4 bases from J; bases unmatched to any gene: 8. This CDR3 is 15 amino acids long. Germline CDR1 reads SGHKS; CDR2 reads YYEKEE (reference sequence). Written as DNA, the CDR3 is TGTGCCAGCAGCTTGTACCGGGGAGGGCCGTACGAGCAGTACTTC. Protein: CASSLYRGGPYEQYF.

This CDR3 reads CASSYSYYTEAFF. The CDR3 bases are TGTGCCAGCAGTTACTCATATTACACTGAAGCTTTCTTT. The V call is TRBV6-2 or TRBV6-3, the J call TRBJ1-1; D not resolved. The germline gives CDR1 MNHEY, CDR2 SVGEGT. This CDR3 is 13 amino acids long. V lost 0 bases to trimming and J lost 3 bases, with 5 bases between them.

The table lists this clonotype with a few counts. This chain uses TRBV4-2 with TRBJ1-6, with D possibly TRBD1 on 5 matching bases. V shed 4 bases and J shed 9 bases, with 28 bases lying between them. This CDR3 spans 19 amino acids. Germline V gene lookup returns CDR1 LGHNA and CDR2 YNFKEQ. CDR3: CASSLPRAGTSFGGSPLHF. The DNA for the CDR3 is TGTGCCAGCAGCCTCCCCCGGGCAGGGACTTCGTTCGGAGGTTCACCCCTCCACTTT.